The 7 T cell receptor beta chains below all came from one sample that was sequenced in a study of blood T cell repertoires in COVID-19. Assay used: immunoSEQ multiplex PCR; TCRdb lists only in-frame clones, some missing. The sample includes some 120,000 clones, approximately 80% seen only once; the top ten take under 11%. What was sequenced was peripheral blood. Every receptor here comes from a human donor in a cohort sampled during active COVID-19.

The chain links TRBV2 to TRBJ2-2; a possible D gene is TRBD1 (6 bases). V was pared by 6 bases and J by 3 bases, with 11 bases between. Per germline, CDR1 SNHLY and CDR2 FYNNEI. The CDR3 is 14 amino acids. In DNA form, the CDR3 reads TGTGCCAGCAGGAAGGACAGAGACACCGGGGAGCTGTTTTTT. Its protein product is CASRKDRDTGELFF. Full variable domain (outside the CDR3, taken from reference TRBV2 and TRBJ2-2): EPEVTQTPSHQVTQMGQEVILRCVPISNHLYFYWYRQILGQKVEFLVSFYNNEISEKSEIFDDQFSVERPDGSNFTLKIRSTKLEDSAMYFCASRKDRDTGELFFGEGSRLTVL.

The genes are TRBV10-1 and TRBJ2-2; TRBD2 agrees at 8 bases. CDR1 WNHNN and CDR2 SYGVQD come from the germline V gene (reference sequence). V lost 3 bases to trimming and J lost 6 bases; unmatched junction nucleotides: 6. The CDR3 is 15 residues long. Written as DNA, the CDR3 is TGCGCCAGCAGTGACAAGGGCGGGAGGTCCGGGGAGCTGTTTTTT. Translation gives CASSDKGGRSGELFF.

The chain employs TRBV7-2 and TRBJ2-7, with a weak D call TRBD2 (7 bases). CDR3 length equals 14 residues. Per germline, CDR1 SGHTA and CDR2 FQGNSA. V was clipped by 3 bases and J by 5 bases, with 14 bases between them. The CDR3 nucleotides read TGTGCCAGCAGCTTCAAGGGGGGGTTTCACGAGCAGTACTTC. This sequence encodes CASSFKGGFHEQYF.

The CDR3 coding sequence is TGTGCCAGCAGTTTCCGGGGTTCCTCCTACGAGCAGTACTTC. Protein product: CASSFRGSSYEQYF. This sequence joins TRBV27 and TRBJ2-7, with a possible D match to TRBD2 (5 bases). The V end lost 3 bases, the J end lost 0 bases, and 9 bases lay between the germline ends. Germline V gene data show CDR1 as MNHEY and CDR2 as SMNVEV (reference sequence). The CDR3 loop spans 14 amino acids.

The rearrangement links TRBV5-1 to TRBJ2-5, with a possible D match to TRBD2 (5 bases). V was shortened by 1 base and J by 0 bases, with 13 bases between the two germline ends. The CDR3 totals 16 residues. The germline V gene encodes CDR1 SGHRS and CDR2 YFSETQ. The CDR3 sequence: CASSLKPGGYQETQYF. The CDR3 DNA sequence: TGCGCCAGCAGCTTGAAACCAGGCGGGTACCAAGAGACCCAGTACTTC.

The gene calls are TRBV6-2 or TRBV6-3 and TRBJ2-1; 11 bases line up with TRBD2. After removal of 5 bases from V and 5 bases from J, the junction contained 5 bases not matched to a gene. Germline CDR1 and CDR2: MNHEY and SVGEGT. The CDR3 is 15 amino acids. CDR3 region: CASSHALAGDNEQFF. In DNA, the CDR3 is TGTGCCAGCAGTCACGCACTAGCGGGAGACAATGAGCAGTTCTTC.

The J gene is TRBJ1-5, the V gene TRBV6-1, with a weak D call TRBD1 (5 bases). Germline V CDR1 and CDR2: MNHNS, SASEGT. The CDR3 is 14 amino acids. Trimming removed 0 bases at V and 6 bases at J, with 9 bases between. CDR3 in amino acids: CASSEAPGAQPQHF. In DNA, the CDR3 is TGTGCCAGCAGTGAAGCGCCTGGGGCTCAGCCCCAGCATTTT.